Each of the 22 T cell receptor beta chains below was sequenced from the same sample in a study of response to subunit inactivated influenza vaccine (dated by TCRdb to 2016 to 2019). The library was built by means of RT-PCR. Sequenced on an Illumina HiSeq 2500. The raw public reads went through TCRdb reprocessing: fastp at Q25, MiXCR clone calling, in-frame beta chains kept. CDR3 protein sequences are deduplicated, and each keeps its most common genes and DNA. This sample lists hundreds of thousands of distinct CDR3 sequences; less than 8% were detected once. Of the sample, 10% to 15% falls within the top ten clones. The sequencing used PBMCs from blood, collected 23 to 25 months after vaccination. These receptors originate from a man aged 45 to 70 who received an inactivated influenza vaccine. Donor details come from another sample of the same person, matched by shared clones.

The chain employs TRBV5-1 and TRBJ2-5, with D possibly matching TRBD1 (5 bases). Germline lookup yields CDR1 SGHRS and CDR2 YFSETQ. This CDR3 contains 15 residues. V lost 0 bases and J 2 bases, leaving 11 bases between the germline ends. The CDR3 nucleotides are TGCGCCAGCAGCTTGGGCGACAGAGATCAAGAGACCCAGTACTTC. Protein sequence: CASSLGDRDQETQYF.

This clonotype was seen ten or more times. Sequence at one end of the junction differs from germline and may be a read error. The rearrangement uses TRBV6-2 or TRBV6-3 and TRBJ2-3; 10 bases map to TRBD2. The CDR3 is made up of 15 amino acids. The germline gives CDR1 MNHEY, CDR2 SVGEGT. Here the CDR3 DNA reads TGCGCCAGCAGCCGGACTAGCGGCGACACAGATACGCAGTATTTT. Its translation is CASSRTSGDTDTQYF.

This clonotype appeared a few times. The rearrangement uses TRBV20-1 and TRBJ2-1; D perhaps matches TRBD2 (6 bases). V dropped 3 bases and J dropped 4 bases, with 19 bases sitting between them. The CDR3 covers 16 residues. Germline V gene sequence: CDR1 DFQATT, CDR2 SNEGSKA (reference sequence). The CDR3 nucleotides are TGCAGTGCTAGTCACTACTCGGGGGTTTTTTACAATGAGCAGTTCTTC. This encodes CSASHYSGVFYNEQFF.

This clonotype was counted a few times. The rearrangement links TRBV7-2 to TRBJ2-1; perhaps TRBD1 as D (6 bases). Germline-derived CDR1 and CDR2 are SGHTA and FQGNSA. Trimming left V 5 bases short and J 2 bases short, with 10 bases between. The CDR3 covers 14 residues. The CDR3 nucleotides read TGTGCCAGCAGCAGAAGGGACACCTACAATGAGCAGTTCTTC. Protein sequence: CASSRRDTYNEQFF. The variable domain in full, with the rest retrieved from reference TRBV7-2 and TRBJ2-1, is GAGVSQSPSNKVTEKGKDVELRCDPISGHTALYWYRQSLGQGLEFLIYFQGNSAPDKSGLPSDRFSAERTGGSVSTLTIQRTQQEDSAVYLCASSRRDTYNEQFFGPGTRLTVL.

V is TRBV5-1 and J is TRBJ1-2; D gene unclear. Trimming cost V 4 bases and J 4 bases, with 11 bases left between them. Germline loops: CDR1 SGHRS, CDR2 YFSETQ. The CDR3 has 13 amino acids. The chain's CDR3 is CASSRAGSYGYTF. The CDR3 bases are TGCGCCAGCAGCCGGGCAGGATCCTATGGCTACACCTTC.

The J gene is TRBJ1-5, the V gene TRBV6-2 or TRBV6-3; 9 bases map to TRBD1. Germline-derived CDR1 and CDR2 are MNHEY and SVGEGT. The CDR3 has 17 residues. Losses at the gene ends were 0 bases for V and 2 bases for J; bases not matched to a gene: 5. The CDR3 nucleotides are TGTGCCAGCAGTTACTCGAAGACAGGGGGAGGCAATCAGCCCCAGCATTTT. Translating it yields CASSYSKTGGGNQPQHF.

The rearrangement uses TRBV10-3 and TRBJ2-7; D gene ambiguous. V was clipped by 3 bases and J by 2 bases, with 8 bases between them. The CDR3 length is 13 residues. Germline loops: CDR1 ENHRY, CDR2 SYGVKD. CDR3 sequence: CAISEYGTYEQYF. In DNA, the CDR3 is TGTGCCATCAGTGAATACGGTACCTACGAGCAGTACTTC.

This clonotype came up many times. V and J are TRBV12-3 or TRBV12-4 and TRBJ1-1, with 9 bases matching TRBD1. V shed 6 bases, J shed 5 bases, and the junction held 10 bases outside the gene matches. The CDR3 length is 15 residues. CDR3 region: CASSHRPGQGTEAFF. CDR3 DNA sequence: TGTGCCAGCAGCCACCGACCGGGACAGGGTACTGAAGCTTTCTTT.

This clonotype was counted ten times or more. This sequence joins TRBV7-9 and TRBJ1-1; unclear D gene. V dropped 3 bases and J dropped 5 bases, with 10 bases sitting between them. The CDR3 is 13 amino acids. Germline-derived CDR1 and CDR2 are SEHNR and FQNEAQ (reference sequence). The CDR3 loop reads CASSLVEFTEAFF. DNA of the CDR3: TGTGCCAGCAGCTTGGTTGAGTTTACTGAAGCTTTCTTT.

A few counts support this clonotype. The chain is built from TRBV12-3 or TRBV12-4 and TRBJ2-2; 11 positions match TRBD2. The V segment lost 0 bases and the J segment 4 bases; nucleotides outside the gene matches: 4. The CDR3 is 17 amino acids. The CDR3 DNA reads as TGTGCCAGCAGTTTAGCGATTAGCGGGAGGGCCACCGGGGAGCTGTTTTTT. Its translation: CASSLAISGRATGELFF.

The rearrangement joins TRBV7-7 to TRBJ2-2; D perhaps matches TRBD1 (6 bases). Germline V gene lookup returns CDR1 SSHAT and CDR2 FNYEAQ (reference sequence). The length of the CDR3 is 14 residues. V shed 6 bases and J shed 5 bases, with 13 bases lying between them. CDR3 loop: CASSQDRLTGELFF. CDR3 coding DNA: TGTGCCAGCAGTCAAGACAGGCTGACCGGGGAGCTGTTTTTT.

This clonotype has only a few counts. This rearrangement joins TRBV6-1 to TRBJ2-7, with TRBD2 identical over 11 bases. Per the germline V gene, CDR1 is MNHNS and CDR2 is SASEGT. This CDR3 spans 15 amino acids. V gave up 5 bases and J gave up 6 bases; unmatched junction bases: 9. The CDR3 region is CASSPRTSGRSEQYF. CDR3 DNA sequence: TGTGCCAGCAGTCCCCGTACTAGCGGGAGAAGCGAGCAGTACTTC.

This clonotype has more than one count but fewer than ten. This rearrangement joins TRBV20-1 to TRBJ2-3; 9 nucleotides match TRBD2. CDR3 length: 15 residues. Trimming removed 3 bases from V and 1 base from J; junction bases left unmatched: 5. CDR1 is DFQATT, CDR2 SNEGSKA, per germline (reference sequence). CDR3 nucleotide sequence: TGCAGTGCTAGGGAGGCGGGGGGGCGCACAGATACGCAGTATTTT. Protein sequence: CSAREAGGRTDTQYF.

As for this clonotype: This may stem from a read error, because a much larger clone lies one nucleotide away. This chain links TRBV20-1 with TRBJ2-2; TRBD1 agrees at 10 bases. Germline lookup yields CDR1 DFQATT and CDR2 SNEGSKA (reference sequence). The CDR3 totals 16 residues. J gave up 5 bases and V 1 base, and 7 bases lay outside the gene matches. The CDR3 loop is CSARVSPGQGTGELFF. CDR3 in DNA: TGCAGTGCTAGAGTGAGCCCGGGACAGGGGACCGGGGAGCTGTTTTTT.

This clonotype has a count of ten or more. The chain has TRBV3-1 and TRBJ2-7; D perhaps matches TRBD1 (5 bases). V gave up 0 bases and J gave up 3 bases, with 6 bases separating them. CDR3 size: 13 residues. Germline loops: CDR1 LGHDT, CDR2 YNNKEL (reference sequence). The CDR3 spells CASSQDQGYEQYF. CDR3 nucleotides: TGTGCCAGCAGCCAAGACCAGGGCTACGAGCAGTACTTC.

This clonotype showed up many times. The chain couples TRBV7-2 to TRBJ2-1; 7 bases are shared with TRBD2. Germline lookup yields CDR1 SGHTA and CDR2 FQGNSA. CDR3 length equals 13 residues. The V and J ends lost 1 base and 7 bases, in that order; junction bases with no gene match: 1. CDR3 in amino acids: CASSLDGRNEQFF. The CDR3 DNA sequence: TGTGCCAGCAGCTTAGACGGGAGGAATGAGCAGTTCTTC.

V and J are TRBV10-3 and TRBJ2-1; 7 bases align to TRBD2. J lost 3 bases, V lost 2 bases, and 4 bases had no gene match. The CDR3 has 15 residues. CDR1 is ENHRY and CDR2 is SYGVKD in the germline V gene. CDR3 nucleotides: TGTGCCATCAGTGAGGGGCGGGGGTTCTACAATGAGCAGTTCTTC. Translation gives CAISEGRGFYNEQFF.

This clonotype was counted ten times or more. The chain's CDR3 is CASSFRGLSYNEQFF. CDR3 coding DNA: TGCGCCAGCAGCTTCAGGGGACTTTCTTACAATGAGCAGTTCTTC. The V call is TRBV5-1, the J call TRBJ2-1; either TRBD1 or TRBD2 may fit D (6 bases each). Trimming removed 2 bases at V and 4 bases at J, with 13 bases between. This CDR3 contains 15 residues. Germline values: CDR1 SGHRS, CDR2 YFSETQ.

The CDR3: CAWKPIWTLNTGELFF. Here the CDR3 DNA reads TGTGCCTGGAAGCCTATCTGGACACTGAACACCGGGGAGCTGTTTTTT. This chain links TRBV30 with TRBJ2-2; D is possibly TRBD1 (5 bases). V lost 4 bases and J lost 1, with 16 bases in between. CDR1 and CDR2 (germline): GTSNPN, SVGIG (reference sequence). The CDR3 has 16 amino acids.

This clonotype was detected many times. The chain joins TRBV29-1 to TRBJ2-3; D remains ambiguous. Germline V gene sequence: CDR1 SQVTM, CDR2 ANQGSEA. V lost 3 bases to trimming and J lost 0 bases, with 10 bases between them. The CDR3 sequence is 14 residues long. In DNA, the CDR3 is TGCAGCGTTGAGGGCCAGATTAGCACAGATACGCAGTATTTT. It specifies CSVEGQISTDTQYF.

The sample holds many counts of this clonotype. The rearrangement joins TRBV4-2 to TRBJ2-7, with 7 bases lining up with TRBD2. In germline, CDR1 is LGHNA, CDR2 YNFKEQ. This CDR3 has 13 amino acids. The V gene end was trimmed by 1 base and the J gene end by 6 bases; junction bases not matched to a gene: 3. The CDR3 DNA follows: TGTGCCAGCAGCCAAGGGTCTAGCGGCGAGCAGTACTTC. This encodes CASSQGSSGEQYF.

The genes are TRBV24-1 and TRBJ2-7; 8 nucleotides match TRBD2. Per germline, CDR1 KGHDR and CDR2 SFDVKD. V lost 2 bases, J lost 0 bases, and 11 bases stayed unmatched. The CDR3 consists of 18 residues. The CDR3 region has the DNA TGTGCCACCAGTGATTCGGGTTGGGAGCGGGAGTTCTCCTACGAGCAGTACTTC. As protein: CATSDSGWEREFSYEQYF.